Listed below are T cell receptor beta chains from one sample, sequenced in a study of T-cell memory formation after mild COVID-19. TCRdb reprocessed the 5' RACE reads with MiXCR, giving one entry per CDR3 protein. The table shows around 500,000 distinct CDR3 sequences, with around a sixth occurring only once. Sequenced sample: PBMCs or a T cell subset sorted from them (not recorded which). Receptors were obtained from an adult woman who had mild COVID-19 (a few samples of this study predate the infection). Cell type and time point are not known. Each CDR3 is given with its conserved first and last residue. The D gene is left open where the match is weak. For some rows the clone size is stated as once, few or many, or as a class when expanded; others skip it.

V gene	clone size	J gene	D gene	CDR3 DNA	CDR3 protein
TRBV7-8	.	TRBJ2-1	.	TGTGCCAGCAGCTTTCGAAGCGGGTGGGATGAGCAGTTCTTC	CASSFRSGWDEQFF
TRBV20-1	once	TRBJ1-5	TRBD1	TGCAGTGCTCGGATTCCGGGACAGGGACATAGCAATCAGCCCCAGCATTTT	CSARIPGQGHSNQPQHF
TRBV4-1	.	TRBJ2-3	TRBD2	TGCGCCAGCAGCCGGCGAACGGGGGGGGATGATACGCAGTATTTT	CASSRRTGGDDTQYF
TRBV12-3/TRBV12-4	.	TRBJ1-2	.	TGTGCCAGCAGTTTAGTCGAAAACTATGGCTACACCTTC	CASSLVENYGYTF
TRBV7-9	.	TRBJ1-6	TRBD1	TGTGCCAGCAGCTCTGACAGGGGGCAGAGGTCACCCCTCCACTTT	CASSSDRGQRSPLHF
TRBV11-2	many	TRBJ1-2	TRBD1	TGTGCCAGCAGCTCCGCCGGGACAGGAGCCTATGGCTACACCTTC	CASSSAGTGAYGYTF
TRBV12-3/TRBV12-4	few	TRBJ2-7	TRBD2	TGTGCCAGCAGTACGTTAGCGGGAGTAGGGGACGAGCAGTACTTC	CASSTLAGVGDEQYF
TRBV20-1	few	TRBJ1-1	.	TGCAGTGCTAGAGATCCGGGGGGCCGGACTGAAGCTTTCTTT	CSARDPGGRTEAFF
TRBV7-9	.	TRBJ2-5	.	TGTGCCAGCAGCTCACGAGGAGCGGAGACCCAGTACTTC	CASSSRGAETQYF
TRBV29-1	many	TRBJ2-1	TRBD2	TGCAGCGTACTAGCGGGAGGCTACAATGAGCAGTTCTTC	CSVLAGGYNEQFF
TRBV20-1	few	TRBJ1-2	.	TGCAGTGCTAGAGATCTCCATGGCTACACCTTC	CSARDLHGYTF
TRBV6-5	few	TRBJ2-3	.	TGTGCCAGCAGTTACGGCTCAGATACGCAGTATTTT	CASSYGSDTQYF
TRBV15	.	TRBJ2-3	.	TGTGCCACCAGCAGAGAAGGGGGGAACACAGATACGCAGTATTTT	CATSREGGNTDTQYF
TRBV11-2	.	TRBJ2-1	TRBD2	TGTGCCAGCAGCTGGGGGGAGCGGGAGGAGCAGTTCTTC	CASSWGEREEQFF
TRBV6-5	few	TRBJ2-1	TRBD2	TGTGCCAGCAGCAAAGCGGGGGGAGCCTACAATGAGCAGTTCTTC	CASSKAGGAYNEQFF
TRBV7-9	few	TRBJ2-7	.	TGTGCCAGCAGCCTCAAAGAGGACGAGCAGTACTTC	CASSLKEDEQYF
TRBV24-1	.	TRBJ2-1	.	TGTGCCACCAGTCCCCGGGCCAACAATGAGCAGTTCTTC	CATSPRANNEQFF
TRBV7-9	.	TRBJ2-7	.	TGTGCCAGCAGCTCGGACACCTACGAGGAGCAGTACTTC	CASSSDTYEEQYF
TRBV5-1	few	TRBJ2-5	TRBD1	TGCGCCAGCAGTCCCATGCCGGGACAGGTGTTCCAGACCCAGTACTTC	CASSPMPGQVFQTQYF
TRBV20-1	.	TRBJ2-7	TRBD2	TGCAGTGCTAGATCCTACACCGGGACTAGCGGGTACGAGCAGTACTTC	CSARSYTGTSGYEQYF
TRBV27	.	TRBJ1-5	TRBD1	TGTGCCAGCAGGGACAGGGGCAGCAATCAGCCCCAGCATTTT	CASRDRGSNQPQHF
TRBV5-6	.	TRBJ1-2	TRBD1	TGTGCCAGCAGGGCGACAGGGGGCAACTATGGCTACACCTTC	CASRATGGNYGYTF
TRBV5-1	few	TRBJ2-7	.	TGCGCCAGCAGCTTGTTTGGGGGTGGACCAACAAACGAGCAGTACTTC	CASSLFGGGPTNEQYF
TRBV5-1	few	TRBJ1-1	.	TGCGCCAGCAGCTTGGACGCGACAGTCCCCACTGAAGCTTTCTTT	CASSLDATVPTEAFF
TRBV6-5	.	TRBJ2-1	.	TGTGCCAGCACTGAGGACAGGGAGGGCAATGAGCAGTTCTTC	CASTEDREGNEQFF
TRBV6-6	.	TRBJ2-1	.	TGTGCCAGTAACAGGGTAGGCAATGAGCAGTTCTTC	CASNRVGNEQFF
TRBV5-1	many	TRBJ2-3	TRBD2	TGCGCCAGCAGCGAGGGACTAGAATCGGCCATAGATACGCAGTATTTT	CASSEGLESAIDTQYF
TRBV12-3/TRBV12-4	.	TRBJ2-5	.	TGTGCCAGCAGTCAGACTGGGGAGACCCAGTACTTC	CASSQTGETQYF
TRBV29-1	.	TRBJ2-2	.	TGCAGCGTTGAAGACGGCCCCCGGGCCGGGGAGCTGTTTTTT	CSVEDGPRAGELFF
TRBV3-1	few	TRBJ2-5	TRBD1	TGTGCCAGCAGCCCCCCGACAGGGGCGGAGACCCAGTACTTC	CASSPPTGAETQYF
TRBV19	few	TRBJ1-2	.	TGTGCCAGTACGAGTAGTAACTATGGCTACACCTTC	CASTSSNYGYTF
TRBV12-3/TRBV12-4	few	TRBJ2-2	.	TGTGCCAGCAGTTTAGAAGAGGGTGGAGGGCAGAACACCGGGGAGCTGTTTTTT	CASSLEEGGGQNTGELFF
TRBV9	few	TRBJ2-7	TRBD1	TGTGCCAGCAACCCGGGACAGGGTCTCCACGAGCAGTACTTC	CASNPGQGLHEQYF
TRBV7-2	.	TRBJ2-2	.	TGTGCCAGCAGCTTAGGTCGCGGTCCACAAGGAACCGGGGAGCTGTTTTTT	CASSLGRGPQGTGELFF
TRBV5-1	few	TRBJ2-1	.	TGCGCCAGCAGGTCCCGGGCGAGCTCCTACAATGAGCAGTTCTTC	CASRSRASSYNEQFF
TRBV7-8	few	TRBJ2-1	TRBD2	TGTGCCAGCAGCTTACCCAGCGGGAGGGCCATATCTCCTTACAATGAGCAGTTCTTC	CASSLPSGRAISPYNEQFF
TRBV5-6	few	TRBJ2-5	.	TGTGCCAGCAGTCCCCTTAGGAGTGGGGAGACCCAGTACTTC	CASSPLRSGETQYF
TRBV5-1	.	TRBJ2-1	.	TGCGCCAGCAGCTTGGAGGGTCGGCACAATGAGCAGTTCTTC	CASSLEGRHNEQFF
TRBV24-1	few	TRBJ1-5	.	TGTGCCACCCGGGCCGGAGTCAATCAGCCCCAGCATTTT	CATRAGVNQPQHF
TRBV9	few	TRBJ2-7	.	TGTGCCAGCAGCGTAGTGGCGCAGGGATCGGGCGAGCAGTACTTC	CASSVVAQGSGEQYF